A single sample gave rise to the 31 T cell receptor beta chains below, sequenced in a study of blood T cell repertoires in COVID-19. Sequenced by immunoSEQ multiplex PCR; TCRdb stores in-frame clones only, minus some. This sample carries approximately 200,000 clones, around 80% of them seen once, and the ten largest clones take around 2%. The sample was PBMCs or T cells enriched from blood (not recorded which). All receptors come from a man aged 60 to 69 who had recovered from COVID-19.

The V call is TRBV3-1 (or the pseudogene TRBV3-2), the J call TRBJ2-3, with 8 bases that match TRBD2. CDR1 and CDR2 (germline): LGHDT, YNNKEL (reference sequence). The V gene end was trimmed by 1 base and the J gene end by 1 base; junction bases not matched to a gene: 7. The CDR3 is made up of 17 amino acids. The CDR3 DNA is TGTGCCAGCAGCCAAGGTGTGCGGCGGGGGGGCACAGATACGCAGTATTTT. Residues: CASSQGVRRGGTDTQYF.

In the case of this clone: Other DNA sequences of this sample code for an identical CDR3. This chain links TRBV12-2 with TRBJ1-5. TRBV12-2 corresponds to a pseudogene. The CDR3 runs to 11 residues. In DNA, the CDR3 is TGTGCAAGTCGCTTCTTCCAGCCCCAGCATTTT. Translating gives CASRFFQPQHF.

This clone was picked up one time. The chain joins TRBV24-1 to TRBJ2-3, with no clear D. Germline CDR1 and CDR2: KGHDR and SFDVKD. The V and J ends lost 10 bases and 5 bases respectively, with 9 bases between them. The CDR3 consists of 11 residues. The CDR3 bases are TGTGCCACTCAGATGGTAGATACGCAGTATTTT. Amino acid sequence: CATQMVDTQYF.

This chain joins TRBV18 and TRBJ2-7; D not resolved. The CDR3 is 12 amino acids. CDR1 is KGHSH, CDR2 LQKENI, per germline. V dropped 3 bases and J dropped 6 bases, with 9 bases sitting between them. CDR3 sequence: CASSPTLLEQYF. Here the CDR3 DNA reads TGTGCCAGCTCACCGACACTGCTCGAGCAGTACTTC.

The chain combines TRBV6-5 with TRBJ1-2; 9 bases map to TRBD1. CDR1 and CDR2 from the germline V gene are MNHEY and SVGAGI. J was trimmed by 4 bases and V by 4 bases; bases with no gene match: 7. The CDR3 has 15 residues. CDR3 loop: CASSWDRVSSYGYTF. In DNA, the CDR3 is TGTGCCAGCAGTTGGGACAGGGTATCCAGCTATGGCTACACCTTC.

The gene calls are TRBV25-1 and TRBJ2-7, with a weak D call TRBD1 (5 bases). The CDR3 extends over 13 amino acids. The V end lost 5 bases, the J end lost 6 bases, and 14 bases lay between the germline ends. Germline V gene data show CDR1 as MGHDK and CDR2 as SYGVNS. The CDR3 loop is CASSYGALGEQYF. The CDR3 DNA is TGTGCCAGCAGTTATGGGGCCCTTGGCGAGCAGTACTTC.

The gene calls are TRBV6-5 and TRBJ2-2; 10 bases match TRBD2. This CDR3 spans 15 amino acids. The germline gives CDR1 MNHEY, CDR2 SVGAGI. V shed 6 bases and J 2 bases; nucleotides not matched to a gene: 3. The CDR3: CASSRLAGNTGELFF. The DNA for the CDR3 is TGTGCCAGCAGCCGACTAGCGGGTAACACCGGGGAGCTGTTTTTT.

The chain uses TRBV4-3 and TRBJ2-5; D may be TRBD1 (5 bases). Between the trimmed V and J ends, which lost 4 bases and 2 bases, there was a span of 8 bases. The V gene's germline CDR1 is LGHNA and CDR2 YSLEER. The length of the CDR3 is 13 residues. The CDR3, as DNA: TGCGCCAGCAGCCGACGGACACAAGAGACCCAGTACTTC. Protein product: CASSRRTQETQYF.

The chain uses TRBV7-2 and TRBJ2-1, with D hard to call. Trimming cost V 5 bases and J 2 bases, with 16 bases left between them. The CDR3 loop spans 16 amino acids. Germline CDR1 and CDR2: SGHTA and FQGNSA. The CDR3 DNA reads TGTGCCAGCAGCCTTGTCGGCGGAAGAACCTACAATGAGCAGTTCTTC. Translation gives CASSLVGGRTYNEQFF.

The chain uses TRBV3-1 (or the pseudogene TRBV3-2) and TRBJ1-5; 9 nucleotides line up with TRBD1. Trimming took 3 bases from V and 6 from J; bases not matched to a gene: 12. Germline assignment: CDR1 LGHDT and CDR2 YNNKEL (reference sequence). CDR3 length: 17 amino acids. CDR3 amino acids: CASSQGQGRQGGQPQHF. The CDR3, as DNA: TGTGCCAGCAGCCAGGGACAGGGAAGGCAAGGCGGTCAGCCCCAGCATTTT.

This chain joins TRBV3-1 (or the pseudogene TRBV3-2) and TRBJ2-7; D is possibly TRBD1 (6 bases). CDR1 is LGHDT and CDR2 is YNNKEL in the germline V gene (reference sequence). With 4 bases removed from V and 2 bases from J, the gap between germline ends came to 12 bases. This CDR3 spans 14 amino acids. CDR3 nucleotides: TGTGCCAGCAGCCTACAGGGTTCCCCCTACGAGCAGTACTTC. This encodes CASSLQGSPYEQYF.

This chain uses TRBV5-1 with TRBJ1-5, with TRBD1 matching 7 bases. CDR1 and CDR2 (germline): SGHRS, YFSETQ. The CDR3 extends over 15 amino acids. Germline trimming cut 0 bases from V and 4 bases from J; bases unmatched to any gene: 4. CDR3 protein: CASSLDRGSNQPQHF. In DNA form, the CDR3 reads TGCGCCAGCAGCTTGGACAGGGGATCAAATCAGCCCCAGCATTTT.

The chain couples TRBV11-3 to TRBJ2-1; no clear D. The V end was cut by 0 bases, the J end by 0 bases, with 9 bases between. The germline V gene has CDR1 SGHNT and CDR2 YENEEA. The CDR3 spans 16 residues. The CDR3 is CASSLDFRLSYNEQFF. The CDR3 DNA reads as TGTGCCAGCAGCTTAGATTTCCGACTCTCCTACAATGAGCAGTTCTTC.

V gene TRBV6-4 combines with J gene TRBJ1-4; unclear D gene. V was shortened by 3 bases and J by 0 bases, with 8 bases between the two germline ends. Looked up from germline, CDR1 is MRHNA and CDR2 is SNTAGT. The CDR3 runs 15 residues. CDR3 DNA: TGTGCCAGCAGTGAGCACAGAGCAACTAATGAAAAACTGTTTTTT. Translation gives CASSEHRATNEKLFF.

In its sample, this clone was seen once. Additional DNA sequences in this sample encode the identical CDR3. The CDR3 loop is CASSQGQGEKLFF. CDR3 DNA sequence: TGTGCCAGCAGCCAAGGGCAGGGAGAAAAACTGTTTTTT. This chain joins TRBV3-1 (or the pseudogene TRBV3-2) and TRBJ1-4, with a tentative D call TRBD1 (5 bases). V lost 1 base, J lost 8 bases, and 8 bases lay in between. The CDR3 is 13 residues long. CDR1 and CDR2 (germline): LGHDT, YNNKEL (reference sequence).

The J gene is TRBJ1-4, the V gene TRBV30; TRBD1 matches 7 bases. The CDR3 totals 14 residues. In germline, CDR1 is GTSNPN, CDR2 SVGIG (reference sequence). V lost 4 bases and J lost 4; bases outside the gene matches: 6. This chain's CDR3 is CAWNLGQLNEKLFF. CDR3 DNA sequence: TGTGCCTGGAATCTGGGACAGCTTAATGAAAAACTGTTTTTT.

This clone has only one observation. The chain is built from TRBV11-3 and TRBJ2-1; 9 nucleotides match TRBD1. The V and J ends lost 0 bases and 5 bases, in that order; junction bases with no gene match: 8. The V gene's germline CDR1 is SGHNT and CDR2 YENEEA. The CDR3 is 17 residues long. CDR3 sequence reads: CASSLERRTGANNEQFF. The DNA of the CDR3 is TGTGCCAGCAGCTTAGAAAGGAGGACAGGGGCTAACAATGAGCAGTTCTTC. Supplemented by reference TRBV11-3 and TRBJ2-1, the full variable domain reads EAGVVQSPRYKIIEKKQPVAFWCNPISGHNTLYWYLQNLGQGPELLIRYENEEAVDDSQLPKDRFSAERLKGVDSTLKIQPAELGDSAVYLCASSLERRTGANNEQFFGPGTRLTVL.

This clone was observed a few times. This chain connects TRBV4-1 to TRBJ1-4; 7 bases are a match to TRBD1. CDR1 is MGHRA, CDR2 YSYEKL, per germline. V gave up 6 bases and J gave up 0 bases; unmatched junction bases: 4. The CDR3 has 15 amino acids. CDR3 protein: CASRPTGTTNEKLFF. CDR3 DNA sequence: TGCGCCAGCAGACCGACAGGGACAACTAATGAAAAACTGTTTTTT.

This chain links TRBV10-3 with TRBJ2-7; 10 bases fit TRBD1. CDR1 is ENHRY and CDR2 is SYGVKD in the germline V gene. This CDR3 region has 13 residues. J was trimmed by 6 bases and V by 11 bases; bases with no gene match: 10. Here the CDR3 DNA reads TGTGCCGCCAACCGGGACAGGGGAGCCGAGCAGTACTTC. This gives the protein CAANRDRGAEQYF.

The chain uses TRBV19 and TRBJ2-4; 7 bases are shared with TRBD1. Trimming removed 2 bases from V and 0 bases from J; junction bases left unmatched: 4. CDR1 LNHDA and CDR2 SQIVND come from the germline V gene (reference sequence). This CDR3 comprises 16 residues. CDR3 coding DNA: TGTGCCAGTAGTATACAGGGGGTCTTAGCCAAAAACATTCAGTACTTC. Amino acids: CASSIQGVLAKNIQYF.

The chain has TRBV7-2 and TRBJ1-5; D gene uncertain. The germline V gene encodes CDR1 SGHTA and CDR2 FQGNSA. The ends were cut back, 1 base at V and 2 bases at J, with 6 bases in the middle. This CDR3 has 14 residues. This CDR3 reads CASSLEGGNQPQHF. CDR3 bases: TGTGCCAGCAGCTTAGAGGGAGGCAATCAGCCCCAGCATTTT.

V is TRBV11-3 and J is TRBJ2-5, with D perhaps TRBD2 (6 bases). This CDR3 is 14 amino acids long. The V end lost 5 bases, the J end lost 1 base, and 11 bases lay between the germline ends. Looked up from germline, CDR1 is SGHNT and CDR2 is YENEEA. The CDR3 sequence: CASSLTTSQETQYF. The CDR3 nucleotides read TGTGCCAGCAGCCTGACGACTAGCCAAGAGACCCAGTACTTC.

This clone has only a few counts. This chain uses TRBV11-2 with TRBJ1-2; D gene ambiguous. CDR3 length: 12 residues. The V end was cut by 2 bases, the J end by 2 bases, with 3 bases between. In germline, CDR1 is SGHAT, CDR2 FQNNGV. The CDR3 coding sequence is TGTGCCAGCAGCTTAACAAACTATGGCTACACCTTC. This gives the protein CASSLTNYGYTF.

This chain connects TRBV11-3 to TRBJ2-6, with D perhaps matching TRBD1 (5 bases). Germline V gene data show CDR1 as SGHNT and CDR2 as YENEEA. CDR3 length: 18 residues. The V end lost 5 bases, the J end lost 0 bases, and 17 bases lay between the germline ends. The CDR3 sequence is CASSPRAIGRSGANVLTF. The DNA of the CDR3 is TGTGCCAGCAGCCCCAGGGCGATTGGTCGCTCTGGGGCCAACGTCCTGACTTTC.

The chain links TRBV5-8 to TRBJ2-7, with D maybe TRBD1 (5 bases). The CDR3 length is 12 residues. Germline V lookup: CDR1 SGHTS, CDR2 YDEGEE. Trimming removed 1 base from V and 6 bases from J, with 8 bases in between. The CDR3: CASSLSRVEQYF. In nucleotides, the CDR3 is TGTGCCAGCAGCTTGAGCAGGGTCGAGCAGTACTTC.

V is TRBV19 and J is TRBJ2-1; 15 bases are shared with TRBD2. The V gene's germline CDR1 is LNHDA and CDR2 SQIVND (reference sequence). V gave up 6 bases and J gave up 8 bases; unmatched junction bases: 5. The CDR3 sequence is 15 residues long. CDR3 sequence (DNA): TGTGCCAGTAGCTTGGGACTAGCGGGGGGCGATGAGCAGTTCTTC. Amino acids: CASSLGLAGGDEQFF.

CDR3 amino acids: CASSYLAGGFYEQYF. DNA of the CDR3: TGTGCCAGCAGTTACCTGGCGGGGGGATTCTACGAGCAGTACTTC. V and J are TRBV6-2 or TRBV6-3 and TRBJ2-7, with TRBD2 matching over 8 bases. V gave up 2 bases and J gave up 3 bases; unmatched junction bases: 6. The CDR3 extends over 15 amino acids. From germline, CDR1 is MNHEY and CDR2 SVGEGT.

The CDR3 DNA is TGTGCCGCCAGGACAGGGATTAGCACAGATACGCAGTATTTT. Translated: CAARTGISTDTQYF. This chain links TRBV30 with TRBJ2-3; 8 bases fit TRBD1. Germline loops: CDR1 GTSNPN, CDR2 SVGIG (reference sequence). There are 14 residues in the CDR3. Unmatched junction bases numbered 7, after V lost 8 bases and J lost 0 bases. The full variable domain, completed using reference TRBV30 and TRBJ2-3, is SQTIHQWPATLVQPVGSPLSLECTVEGTSNPNLYWYRQAAGRGLQLLFYSVGIGQISSEVPQNLSASRPQDRQFILSSKKLLLSDSGFYLCAARTGISTDTQYFGPGTRLTVL.

CDR3 sequence (DNA): TGTGCCAGCCGGGACAGCTCTGGAAACACCATATATTTT. Translation gives CASRDSSGNTIYF. The rearrangement links TRBV6-5 to TRBJ1-3; 7 bases match TRBD1. Germline CDR1 and CDR2: MNHEY and SVGAGI. With V trimmed by 8 bases and J by 0 bases, 1 base remained unmatched. The CDR3 is 13 amino acids.

This clone was detected only once. The V and J genes are TRBV9 and TRBJ2-7; weak D call: TRBD1 (6 bases). The CDR3 spans 14 residues. V lost 2 bases and J lost 1, with 10 bases in between. Germline CDR1 reads SGDLS; CDR2 reads YYNGEE. The CDR3 spells CASSVLDSSYEQYF. CDR3 sequence (DNA): TGTGCCAGCAGCGTCCTGGACAGTTCCTACGAGCAGTACTTC. The whole variable domain, remainder taken from reference TRBV9 and TRBJ2-7, is DSGVTQTPKHLITATGQRVTLRCSPRSGDLSVYWYQQSLDQGLQFLIQYYNGEERAKGNILERFSAQQFPDLHSELNLSSLELGDSALYFCASSVLDSSYEQYFGPGTRLTVT.

This clone was seen more than once but under ten times. The chain employs TRBV7-8 and TRBJ2-7; TRBD2 is a possible D gene (6 bases). The length of the CDR3 is 13 residues. The V and J ends lost 5 bases and 2 bases respectively, with 10 bases between them. The germline V gene has CDR1 SGHVS and CDR2 FQNEAQ. For the CDR3, the DNA is TGTGCCAGCAGCCCCCGACTAGCCTACGAGCAGTACTTC. This codes for CASSPRLAYEQYF. Based on the CDR3 plus reference TRBV7-8 and TRBJ2-7, the full variable domain is GAGVSQSPRYKVAKRGQDVALRCDPISGHVSLFWYQQALGQGPEFLTYFQNEAQLDKSGLPSDRFFAERPEGSVSTLKIQRTQQEDSAVYLCASSPRLAYEQYFGPGTRLTVT.